This entry describes one T cell receptor beta chain. Germline CDR1 SGHRS, CDR2 YFSETQ. The CDR3 runs to 15 residues. Trimming shortened V by 0 bases and J by 5 bases, and 14 bases separated the two germline ends. The record originates from a study of patients and donors after allogeneic stem cell transplantation. TCRdb independently ran MiXCR on the RT-PCR reads; one entry per CDR3 protein. The sample shows about 72,000 distinct CDR3 sequences, approximately 25% of them seen only once. This rearrangement joins TRBV5-1 to TRBJ1-2; TRBD1 might be the D (6 bases). The receptor was derived from a human donor who was either an allogeneic HSCT recipient or a stem cell or donor lymphocyte infusion donor (not recorded which). It is not recorded whose cells these are; they may come from a transplant donor. Input material: blood, either unsorted or a sorted T cell fraction (not recorded which). The CDR3 loop is CASSLADRSGYGYTF. DNA for the CDR3: TGCGCCAGCAGCTTGGCCGACAGGAGCGGGTATGGCTACACCTTC.